Presented here are 7 T cell receptor beta chains from one specimen sequenced in a study of blood T cell repertoires in COVID-19. The method was immunoSEQ multiplex PCR; TCRdb's version includes in-frame clones alone and lacks a portion of them. The sample has 350,000 or so clones, about 88% seen once; the top ten hold more than 0.9%. The sample was PBMCs or T cells enriched from blood (not recorded which). These receptors all come from a woman aged 25 to 39 who had recovered from COVID-19.

This chain joins TRBV2 and TRBJ2-7; the match to TRBD1 covers 7 bases. Germline trimming cut 10 bases from V and 5 bases from J; bases unmatched to any gene: 11. This CDR3 has 13 residues. Germline CDR1 and CDR2: SNHLY and FYNNEI. The CDR3 region is CATNRQGTHEQYF. The CDR3 region has the DNA TGTGCCACCAACAGACAGGGCACCCACGAGCAGTACTTC.

The chain couples TRBV19 to TRBJ2-5, with D perhaps TRBD2 (5 bases). Germline CDR1 LNHDA, CDR2 SQIVND (reference sequence). Between the trimmed V and J ends, which lost 7 bases and 0 bases, there was a span of 12 bases. This CDR3 spans 14 amino acids. CDR3 coding DNA: TGTGCCAGTACCCCCCGGGGATACCAAGAGACCCAGTACTTC. Its translation is CASTPRGYQETQYF.

V usage is TRBV7-2 and J usage is TRBJ2-1, with 9 positions matching TRBD2. V lost 0 bases, J lost 7 bases, and 7 bases stayed unmatched. CDR1 and CDR2 (germline): SGHTA, FQGNSA. There are 16 residues in the CDR3. The CDR3 DNA is TGTGCCAGCAGCTTAGCGGGCGCGGGGGGGCAAAATGAGCAGTTCTTC. This translates into CASSLAGAGGQNEQFF.

This chain links TRBV4-1 with TRBJ2-5, with D maybe TRBD2 (5 bases). From germline, CDR1 is MGHRA and CDR2 YSYEKL. The CDR3 consists of 13 residues. The ends were cut back, 0 bases at V and 10 bases at J, with 12 bases in the middle. The CDR3 DNA is TGCGCCAGCAGCCAAGAAGGACTGAGCGGCCAGTACTTC. This codes for CASSQEGLSGQYF.

The chain has TRBV19 and TRBJ1-5; possible D gene TRBD1, 5 bases. Germline-derived CDR1 and CDR2 are LNHDA and SQIVND (reference sequence). V was shortened by 3 bases and J by 15 bases, with 15 bases between the two germline ends. The CDR3 totals 12 residues. The CDR3 DNA follows: TGTGCCAGTAGTATCGGGGGTGGGTATTGGCATTTT. Amino acids: CASSIGGGYWHF.

This clone has just a few counts. This chain joins TRBV6-6 and TRBJ1-5; a weak D match, TRBD1 (5 bases). This CDR3 is built from 15 residues. CDR1 and CDR2 (germline): MNHNY, SVGAGI (reference sequence). V was cut by 5 bases and J by 6 bases, with 17 bases left in between. CDR3: CASSPLGGDSQPQHF. CDR3 DNA: TGTGCCAGCAGTCCCCTCGGGGGTGATAGTCAGCCCCAGCATTTT.

This clone showed up just once. This chain links TRBV7-2 with TRBJ1-5; 9 positions agree with TRBD1. Per germline, CDR1 SGHTA and CDR2 FQGNSA. The CDR3 contains 15 residues. V lost 1 base to trimming and J lost 2 bases; unmatched junction nucleotides: 0. CDR3 amino acids: CASSLGDRGNQPQHF. DNA for the CDR3: TGTGCCAGCAGCTTAGGGGACAGGGGCAATCAGCCCCAGCATTTT.